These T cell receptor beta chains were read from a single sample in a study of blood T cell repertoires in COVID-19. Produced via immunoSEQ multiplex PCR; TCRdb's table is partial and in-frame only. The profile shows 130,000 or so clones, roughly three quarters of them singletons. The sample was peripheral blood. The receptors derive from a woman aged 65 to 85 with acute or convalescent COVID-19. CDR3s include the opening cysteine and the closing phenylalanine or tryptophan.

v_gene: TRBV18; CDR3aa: CASSPSSGRDTQYF
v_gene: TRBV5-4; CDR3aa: CASSSETQGLAGIYEQYF
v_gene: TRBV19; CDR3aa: CASSIFEAGELFF
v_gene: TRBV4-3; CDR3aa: CASSQTTRLAGGLSTDTQYF
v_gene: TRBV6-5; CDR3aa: CASSYSGTGGNQPQHF
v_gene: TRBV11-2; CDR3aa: CASSLILASPLHF
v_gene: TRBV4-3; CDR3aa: CASSQARPETGAKSPLHF
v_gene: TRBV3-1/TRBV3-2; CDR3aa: CASSQSRFTDTQYF
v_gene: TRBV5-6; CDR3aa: CASSLLLQGQNTGELFF
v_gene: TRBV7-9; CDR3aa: CASSPGEGGEFEKLFF
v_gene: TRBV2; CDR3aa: CASSGVGQGGIAKNIQYF
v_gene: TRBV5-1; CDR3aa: CASSLEGLMNTEAFF
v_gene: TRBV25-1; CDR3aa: CASSESGSLTDTQYF
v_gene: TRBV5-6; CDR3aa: CASSLGPTGGYGYTF
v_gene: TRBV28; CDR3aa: CASSSSQGAVTEAFF
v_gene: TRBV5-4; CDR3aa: CASSRGQGRTYEQYF
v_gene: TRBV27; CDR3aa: CASSDGLAGTGDTQYF
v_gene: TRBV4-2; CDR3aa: CASSQARERTEAFF
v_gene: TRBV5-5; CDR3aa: CASSFWLAGARGTDTQYF
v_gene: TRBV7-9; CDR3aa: CASSTAGPSTGELFF
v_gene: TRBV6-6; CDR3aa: CASSAQGPTDTQYF
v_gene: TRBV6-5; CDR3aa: CASSQGLALGEQYF
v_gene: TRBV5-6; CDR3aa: CASSLGELGTQYF
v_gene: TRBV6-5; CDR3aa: CASSGSGANVLTF
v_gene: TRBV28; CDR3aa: CASSIGQANTEAFF
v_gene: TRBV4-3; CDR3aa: CASSQDSGVGNEQFF
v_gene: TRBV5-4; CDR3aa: CASSLGSGPTNYGYTF
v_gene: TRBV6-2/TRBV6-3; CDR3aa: CASSPGVGRVRDTQYF
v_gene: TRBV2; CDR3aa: CASSDRASYNEQFF
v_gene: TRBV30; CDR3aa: CAWSVMAGNQPQHF
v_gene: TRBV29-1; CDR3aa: CSGRQGNTEAFF
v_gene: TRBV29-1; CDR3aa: CSVGDTNNSPLHF
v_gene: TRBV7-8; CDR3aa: CASSLVLGSPLHF
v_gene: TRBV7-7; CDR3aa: CASSPGQLQETQYF
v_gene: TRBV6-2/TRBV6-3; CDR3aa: CASSYSSGDPRGNTGELFF
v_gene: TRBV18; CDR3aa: CASSHSRGPEKLFF
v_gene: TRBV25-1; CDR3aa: CASSGRRDREINEQFF